This passage covers 31 T cell receptor beta chains from one sample sequenced in a study of blood T cell repertoires in COVID-19. The protocol was immunoSEQ multiplex PCR, while the TCRdb copy is restricted to in-frame clones and leaves out a portion. The sample has approximately 400,000 clones; just over 90% are singletons. Sequencing was done on a sample of PBMCs or T cells enriched from blood (not recorded which). These receptors were taken from a woman in her 40s who had been exposed to COVID-19.

The chain combines TRBV10-3 with TRBJ1-5; 9 bases line up with TRBD1. The J segment lost 4 bases and the V segment lost 0 bases, leaving 1 base of the junction unmatched. The CDR3 runs 15 residues. Germline V lookup: CDR1 ENHRY, CDR2 SYGVKD. Here the CDR3 DNA reads TGTGCCATCAGTGAGTCGGGACAGGGAAATCAGCCCCAGCATTTT. Its protein product is CAISESGQGNQPQHF.

The chain is built from TRBV13 and TRBJ2-7; D possibly corresponds to TRBD2 (5 bases). V lost 3 bases and J lost 2, with 11 bases in between. Germline CDR1 and CDR2: PRHDT and FYEKMQ (reference sequence). The CDR3 length is 14 residues. The CDR3 DNA reads TGTGCCAGCAGCTTGGCAGGAGGAACCTACGAGCAGTACTTC. Translating gives CASSLAGGTYEQYF.

This clone was seen just once. The chain links TRBV5-1 to TRBJ1-1; D remains unclear. V gave up 2 bases and J gave up 4 bases, with 18 bases separating them. Germline values: CDR1 SGHRS, CDR2 YFSETQ. The CDR3 loop spans 16 amino acids. Here the CDR3 reads CASSLYRLGGSTEAFF. The CDR3 nucleotides are TGCGCCAGCAGCTTATACAGACTAGGAGGGTCCACTGAAGCTTTCTTT. Full variable domain (outside the CDR3, taken from reference TRBV5-1 and TRBJ1-1): KAGVTQTPRYLIKTRGQQVTLSCSPISGHRSVSWYQQTPGQGLQFLFEYFSETQRNKGNFPGRFSGRQFSNSRSEMNVSTLELGDSALYLCASSLYRLGGSTEAFFGQGTRLTVV.

This clone was detected once. The V call is TRBV9, the J call TRBJ2-7; tentatively, D is TRBD2 (5 bases). The V gene's germline CDR1 is SGDLS and CDR2 YYNGEE. The CDR3 covers 17 residues. V dropped 1 base and J dropped 2 bases, with 19 bases sitting between them. CDR3 in DNA: TGTGCCAGCAGCGTAAATCCGGGTGAGGGTGGGGCCTACGAGCAGTACTTC. It is translated as CASSVNPGEGGAYEQYF. Looking up the rest from reference TRBV9 and TRBJ2-7 gives the full variable domain: DSGVTQTPKHLITATGQRVTLRCSPRSGDLSVYWYQQSLDQGLQFLIQYYNGEERAKGNILERFSAQQFPDLHSELNLSSLELGDSALYFCASSVNPGEGGAYEQYFGPGTRLTVT.

The chain links TRBV6-5 to TRBJ2-7; 8 positions match TRBD1. The trim removed 5 bases at V and 7 bases at J, leaving 7 bases unmatched. The CDR3 totals 13 residues. Germline V CDR1 and CDR2: MNHEY, SVGAGI. The CDR3 DNA follows: TGTGCCAGCAGTCTCGGGACAGGCAAGGAGCAGTACTTC. This sequence encodes CASSLGTGKEQYF.

The rearrangement links TRBV6-2 or TRBV6-3 to TRBJ2-7; D gene uncertain. The germline V and J ends were trimmed by 3 bases and 4 bases, with 4 bases remaining between them. CDR3 length: 11 residues. From germline, CDR1 is MNHEY and CDR2 SVGEGT. The CDR3 region has the DNA TGTGCCAGCAGTTATCCTTACGAGCAGTACTTC. It encodes CASSYPYEQYF.

The J gene is TRBJ2-2, the V gene TRBV10-3, with D unresolved. The CDR3 runs 12 residues. Germline values: CDR1 ENHRY, CDR2 SYGVKD. V shed 3 bases and J shed 8 bases, with 7 bases lying between them. The CDR3 sequence is CAISDSVGELFF. DNA for the CDR3: TGTGCCATCAGTGATTCCGTGGGGGAGCTGTTTTTT.

Details on this clone: Germline is not matched at one junction end, which may reflect a read error. The chain joins TRBV19 to TRBJ1-5; TRBD1 might be the D (6 bases). The CDR3 runs to 12 residues. Germline V gives CDR1 LNHDA, CDR2 SQIVND (reference sequence). The CDR3 DNA reads as TGTGCCAGTAGTAACAGGGCCAATTCGTGGTATTTT. It codes for CASSNRANSWYF. Using reference TRBV19 and TRBJ1-5 for the parts outside the CDR3, the full variable domain is DGGITQSPKYLFRKEGQNVTLSCEQNLNHDAMYWYRQDPGQGLRLIYYSQIVNDFQKGDIAEGYSVSREKKESFPLTVTSAQKNPTAFYLCASSNRANSWYFGDGTRLSIL.

CDR3 DNA: TGCGCCAGCAGTTATAACCCCATAGCGGGGGGTTCCTACGAGCAGTACTTC. It specifies CASSYNPIAGGSYEQYF. This chain uses TRBV5-1 with TRBJ2-7; 10 nucleotides match TRBD2. Germline CDR1 and CDR2: SGHRS and YFSETQ. The ends lost 5 bases at V and 1 base at J; junction bases unmatched: 12. CDR3 size: 17 residues.

The V and J genes are TRBV19 and TRBJ1-5, with D maybe TRBD1 (6 bases). The germline V gene encodes CDR1 LNHDA and CDR2 SQIVND (reference sequence). The CDR3 has 15 residues. V lost 3 bases, J lost 7 bases, and 16 bases lay in between. For the CDR3, the DNA is TGTGCCAGTAGTATCGTCCTACAGGGACCGCAGCCCCAGCATTTT. It specifies CASSIVLQGPQPQHF.

This sequence joins TRBV21-1 and TRBJ2-7; the table's D call of TRBD2 was not tested on the DNA. TRBV21-1 is a pseudogene. There are 17 residues in the CDR3. DNA of the CDR3: TGTGCCAGCAGCCGACGCTCTTCCGAGCGGGAGTGCCACGAGCAGTACTTC. It is translated as CASSRRSSERECHEQYF.

The chain recombines TRBV19 with TRBJ1-1; 10 bases agree with TRBD1. J was trimmed by 3 bases and V by 4 bases; bases with no gene match: 11. Germline values: CDR1 LNHDA, CDR2 SQIVND (reference sequence). This CDR3 has 17 residues. In DNA form, the CDR3 reads TGTGCCAGTAGTACCCCGGACAGGGGGAGGGCGGACACTGAAGCTTTCTTT. Translated, it gives CASSTPDRGRADTEAFF.

V and J are TRBV30 and TRBJ2-5; weak D call: TRBD1 (5 bases). V was cut by 3 bases and J by 9 bases, with 11 bases left in between. CDR3 size: 11 residues. CDR1 is GTSNPN, CDR2 SVGIG, per germline (reference sequence). As DNA, the CDR3 is TGTGCCTGGAGCGGTTCAGGGCCCCAGTACTTC. This gives the protein CAWSGSGPQYF. The complete variable domain, with remaining parts taken from reference TRBV30 and TRBJ2-5, reads SQTIHQWPATLVQPVGSPLSLECTVEGTSNPNLYWYRQAAGRGLQLLFYSVGIGQISSEVPQNLSASRPQDRQFILSSKKLLLSDSGFYLCAWSGSGPQYFGPGTRLLVL.

The rearrangement joins TRBV5-1 to TRBJ1-1; D is uncertain. Germline V gives CDR1 SGHRS, CDR2 YFSETQ. Trimming took off 0 bases at V and 1 base at J, with 7 bases between the two ends. CDR3 length: 14 amino acids. The DNA of the CDR3 is TGCGCCAGCAGCTTGGCCACAAGGAACACTGAAGCTTTCTTT. As protein: CASSLATRNTEAFF. Full variable domain (remainder filled in from reference TRBV5-1 and TRBJ1-1): KAGVTQTPRYLIKTRGQQVTLSCSPISGHRSVSWYQQTPGQGLQFLFEYFSETQRNKGNFPGRFSGRQFSNSRSEMNVSTLELGDSALYLCASSLATRNTEAFFGQGTRLTVV.

Here the CDR3 reads CASYTGTGAVREQYF. The CDR3 nucleotides read TGTGCCAGCTATACCGGGACAGGTGCGGTACGGGAGCAGTACTTC. The rearrangement links TRBV6-5 to TRBJ2-7; 8 bases map to TRBD1. This CDR3 is built from 15 residues. With V trimmed by 8 bases and J by 7 bases, 16 bases remained unmatched. Germline CDR1 and CDR2: MNHEY and SVGAGI.

The chain uses TRBV7-6 and TRBJ2-7; 8 nucleotides match TRBD1. Per germline, CDR1 SGHVS and CDR2 FNYEAQ. With 2 bases clipped from V and 5 bases from J, the junction kept 14 bases outside the gene matches. The CDR3 runs to 17 residues. CDR3 sequence (DNA): TGTGCCAGCAGCTTATGGGGCCAGGACAGGGAAGGCAACGAGCAGTACTTC. It is translated as CASSLWGQDREGNEQYF.

The chain employs TRBV5-1 and TRBJ1-3; TRBD1 is a possible D gene (5 bases). Looked up from germline, CDR1 is SGHRS and CDR2 is YFSETQ. With 0 bases removed from V and 7 bases from J, the gap between germline ends came to 8 bases. The CDR3 spans 13 residues. CDR3 residues: CASSLGPGNTIYF. DNA of the CDR3: TGCGCCAGCAGCTTGGGCCCAGGGAACACCATATATTTT.

V is TRBV30 and J is TRBJ1-1, with D maybe TRBD1 (5 bases). CDR1 GTSNPN and CDR2 SVGIG come from the germline V gene (reference sequence). This CDR3 has 12 residues. The germline V and J ends were trimmed by 2 bases and 5 bases, with 9 bases remaining between them. The CDR3 sequence: CAWSPQGTEAFF. CDR3 bases: TGTGCCTGGAGTCCCCAGGGAACTGAAGCTTTCTTT.

The chain joins TRBV29-1 to TRBJ2-7, with a possible D match to TRBD1 (6 bases). The V and J ends lost 7 bases and 0 bases respectively, with 10 bases between them. In germline, CDR1 is SQVTM, CDR2 ANQGSEA. CDR3 length: 12 residues. CDR3 DNA: TGCAGCGCCAGGGACATCTCCTACGAGCAGTACTTC. This encodes CSARDISYEQYF.

This chain joins TRBV11-2 and TRBJ1-1; no clear D. This CDR3 spans 16 amino acids. The germline V gene encodes CDR1 SGHAT and CDR2 FQNNGV. V was trimmed by 1 base and J by 7 bases, leaving 19 bases between them. CDR3 in amino acids: CASSLASAAGGFEAFF. DNA for the CDR3: TGTGCCAGCAGCTTAGCCTCGGCAGCAGGTGGGTTTGAAGCTTTCTTT. Combining the CDR3 with reference TRBV11-2 and TRBJ1-1 gives the whole variable domain EAGVAQSPRYKIIEKRQSVAFWCNPISGHATLYWYQQILGQGPKLLIQFQNNGVVDDSQLPKDRFSAERLKGVDSTLKIQPAKLEDSAVYLCASSLASAAGGFEAFFGQGTRLTVV.

CDR3 nucleotide sequence: TGTGCCAGCAGCTTGGGTCTAGTCGGGGCCAACGTCCTGACTTTC. It translates to CASSLGLVGANVLTF. The chain carries TRBV11-3 and TRBJ2-6; D not resolved. Germline V lookup: CDR1 SGHNT, CDR2 YENEEA. The V end was cut by 3 bases, the J end by 4 bases, with 10 bases between. The CDR3 totals 15 residues. Variable domain in full (rest from reference TRBV11-3 and TRBJ2-6): EAGVVQSPRYKIIEKKQPVAFWCNPISGHNTLYWYLQNLGQGPELLIRYENEEAVDDSQLPKDRFSAERLKGVDSTLKIQPAELGDSAVYLCASSLGLVGANVLTFGAGSRLTVL.

V gene TRBV20-1 combines with J gene TRBJ1-2, with unresolved D. The CDR3 spans 13 residues. V dropped 3 bases and J dropped 7 bases, with 15 bases sitting between them. The germline gives CDR1 DFQATT, CDR2 SNEGSKA (reference sequence). Written as DNA, the CDR3 is TGCAGTGCTAGTGGGGAGCCCCACGGTGGCTACACCTTC. Its translation is CSASGEPHGGYTF.

J is TRBJ1-1 and V is TRBV7-8, with D unclear. Germline CDR1 is SGHVS and CDR2 is FQNEAQ. The CDR3 runs to 13 residues. Trimming stripped 7 bases from V and 7 bases from J, with 16 bases between. The DNA of the CDR3 is TGTGCCAGCATGACCGTCGGGTTGGGTGAAGCTTTCTTT. It codes for CASMTVGLGEAFF.

This clone was seen once. J is TRBJ2-1 and V is TRBV7-2; D not certain. Trimming took 0 bases from V and 6 from J, leaving 12 bases between them. CDR3 length equals 15 residues. Germline lookup yields CDR1 SGHTA and CDR2 FQGNSA. CDR3 nucleotide sequence: TGTGCCAGCAGCTTAGCCGATTTGAACAGCAATGAGCAGTTCTTC. This translates into CASSLADLNSNEQFF.

This sequence joins TRBV4-1 and TRBJ1-5; tentatively, D is TRBD1 (6 bases). The ends were cut back, 3 bases at V and 4 bases at J, with 13 bases in the middle. This CDR3 is 15 amino acids long. CDR1 and CDR2 from the germline V gene are MGHRA and YSYEKL. This CDR3 reads CASSHRTATNQPQHF. The CDR3 DNA sequence: TGCGCCAGCAGCCACAGGACAGCGACTAATCAGCCCCAGCATTTT.

The V gene is TRBV6-1, the J gene TRBJ1-5; D gene uncertain. V lost 10 bases to trimming and J lost 0 bases, with 16 bases between them. This CDR3 region has 15 residues. Germline CDR1 MNHNS, CDR2 SASEGT. This chain's CDR3 is CATAQPGNSNQPQHF. CDR3 in DNA: TGTGCCACCGCCCAACCGGGAAATAGCAATCAGCCCCAGCATTTT.

The chain combines TRBV3-1 (or the pseudogene TRBV3-2) with TRBJ1-2, with D perhaps matching TRBD1 (5 bases). Germline values: CDR1 LGHDT, CDR2 YNNKEL (reference sequence). V was shortened by 3 bases and J by 2 bases, with 16 bases between the two germline ends. This CDR3 contains 16 residues. The CDR3 DNA reads as TGTGCCAGCAGCCACCCCCCCGCAGGGCGAAACTATGGCTACACCTTC. It encodes CASSHPPAGRNYGYTF.

The chain couples TRBV27 to TRBJ1-1; D is uncertain. The V end lost 3 bases, the J end lost 11 bases, and 16 bases lay between the germline ends. The germline CDR1 and CDR2 sequences are MNHEY and SMNVEV (reference sequence). The CDR3 sequence is 13 residues long. The CDR3 region has the DNA TGTGCCAGCAGTTTCGGGATGTGGTCAGAGGCTTTCTTT. Translating it yields CASSFGMWSEAFF.

This clone was recorded once. This chain joins TRBV7-3 and TRBJ2-7, with 10 positions matching TRBD2. The junction had 0 bases not matched to a gene; V was cut back by 5 bases and J by 2 bases. CDR3 length: 13 amino acids. Germline V gene data show CDR1 as SGHTA and CDR2 as FQGTGA. Here the CDR3 reads CASSLAGAYEQYF. The CDR3 DNA reads as TGTGCCAGCAGCCTAGCGGGAGCCTACGAGCAGTACTTC.

The chain employs TRBV2 and TRBJ2-3; a weak D match, TRBD2 (7 bases). Trimming left V 7 bases short and J 4 bases short, with 21 bases between. This CDR3 comprises 16 residues. Germline loops: CDR1 SNHLY, CDR2 FYNNEI. The CDR3 loop is CASTRGGGVRADTQYF. The CDR3 DNA sequence: TGTGCCAGCACTAGAGGGGGAGGGGTGAGAGCAGATACGCAGTATTTT.

The CDR3: CASRGLRYNEQFF. The CDR3 coding sequence is TGTGCCAGTAGGGGACTCCGCTACAATGAGCAGTTCTTC. The chain joins TRBV19 to TRBJ2-1; TRBD2 might be the D (6 bases). Germline CDR1 reads LNHDA; CDR2 reads SQIVND (reference sequence). The CDR3 extends over 13 amino acids. The V gene lost 6 bases and the J gene lost 3 bases, with 9 bases spanning the gap.